The 19 T cell receptor beta chains in this list originate from one sample, sequenced in a study of blood T cell repertoires in COVID-19. Produced via immunoSEQ multiplex PCR; TCRdb's table is partial and in-frame only. The sample shows about 280,000 clones, approximately 86% of them seen only once. Sequencing was performed on peripheral blood. The receptors were sampled from a woman between 45 and 65 years old who had recovered from COVID-19.

V usage is TRBV5-6 and J usage is TRBJ1-2; no definite D call. Germline CDR1 and CDR2: SGHDT and YYEEEE. The CDR3 consists of 11 residues. V gave up 4 bases and J gave up 11 bases, with 12 bases separating them. The DNA for the CDR3 is TGTGCCAGCAGCCAAATGAACAGTTACACCTTC. Translated, it gives CASSQMNSYTF.

This sequence joins TRBV7-9 and TRBJ2-7; maybe TRBD1 (7 bases). CDR3 length: 14 residues. Germline loops: CDR1 SEHNR, CDR2 FQNEAQ (reference sequence). Trimming left V 4 bases short and J 3 bases short, with 13 bases between. The DNA of the CDR3 is TGTGCCAGCAGCTCCGGGGGACAGATCTACGAGCAGTACTTC. The encoded protein is CASSSGGQIYEQYF.

This chain links TRBV6-5 with TRBJ2-7, with TRBD1 identical over 9 bases. This CDR3 is 14 amino acids long. The germline gives CDR1 MNHEY, CDR2 SVGAGI. The V and J ends lost 6 bases and 5 bases, in that order; junction bases with no gene match: 8. In DNA form, the CDR3 reads TGTGCCAGCAGATTCCGGGACAGGGTCCACGAGCAGTACTTC. Its translation: CASRFRDRVHEQYF.

The chain has TRBV7-2 and TRBJ1-3, with D hard to call. The CDR3 is 15 residues long. Between the trimmed V and J ends, which lost 1 base and 0 bases, there was a span of 7 bases. Germline CDR1 and CDR2: SGHTA and FQGNSA. This chain's CDR3 is CASSLEPHSGNTIYF. CDR3 coding DNA: TGTGCCAGCAGCTTAGAGCCGCACTCTGGAAACACCATATATTTT.

This clone has only a few counts. The chain is built from TRBV5-6 and TRBJ2-3; TRBD1 is a possible D gene (6 bases). The CDR3 consists of 17 residues. CDR1 is SGHDT and CDR2 is YYEEEE in the germline V gene. Trimming shortened V by 0 bases and J by 0 bases, and 14 bases separated the two germline ends. The CDR3 sequence: CASSLAGWTASTDTQYF. The DNA of the CDR3 is TGTGCCAGCAGCTTGGCCGGTTGGACAGCTAGCACAGATACGCAGTATTTT.

The V and J genes are TRBV18 and TRBJ2-1; tentative D call: TRBD1 (6 bases). Trimming cost V 2 bases and J 1 base, with 18 bases left between them. The CDR3 has 18 residues. The V gene's germline CDR1 is KGHSH and CDR2 LQKENI. CDR3 nucleotide sequence: TGTGCCAGCTCACCATTCCGGGACATGGCGTTTTCCTACAATGAGCAGTTCTTC. Its translation is CASSPFRDMAFSYNEQFF.

J is TRBJ2-5 and V is TRBV5-1, with D maybe TRBD1 (6 bases). The CDR3 consists of 16 residues. Trimming stripped 2 bases from V and 1 base from J, with 15 bases between. Germline CDR1 SGHRS, CDR2 YFSETQ. The CDR3 nucleotides are TGCGCCAGCAGCTTTGTTTACAGGGTCACCCAAGAGACCCAGTACTTC. This translates into CASSFVYRVTQETQYF.

V and J are TRBV19 and TRBJ2-7; 8 nucleotides agree with TRBD1. The V and J ends lost 4 bases and 2 bases, in that order; junction bases with no gene match: 7. CDR3 length: 15 residues. Per the germline V gene, CDR1 is LNHDA and CDR2 is SQIVND (reference sequence). The CDR3 region is CASSRRETGAYEQYF. CDR3 bases: TGTGCCAGTAGTAGGAGGGAGACAGGGGCCTACGAGCAGTACTTC.

The chain employs TRBV4-2 and TRBJ1-1; perhaps TRBD1 as D (5 bases). V was trimmed by 6 bases and J by 3 bases, leaving 17 bases between them. The germline CDR1 and CDR2 sequences are LGHNA and YNFKEQ. The CDR3 loop spans 15 amino acids. The chain's CDR3 is CASSPAGPGDTEAFF. The CDR3 DNA follows: TGTGCCAGCAGTCCGGCGGGGCCGGGGGACACTGAAGCTTTCTTT.

The genes are TRBV18 and TRBJ1-6; 8 bases line up with TRBD1. CDR3 length: 15 amino acids. CDR1 and CDR2 (germline): KGHSH, LQKENI. The junction had 5 bases not matched to a gene; V was cut back by 4 bases and J by 6 bases. The chain's CDR3 is CASSRTGFGNSPLHF. In DNA, the CDR3 is TGTGCCAGCTCACGGACAGGGTTTGGTAATTCACCCCTCCACTTT.

This clone was counted once. V is TRBV6-5 and J is TRBJ1-1, with TRBD1 identical over 8 bases. The CDR3 has 14 residues. With 5 bases clipped from V and 1 base from J, the junction kept 3 bases outside the gene matches. The germline V gene encodes CDR1 MNHEY and CDR2 SVGAGI. The CDR3 coding sequence is TGTGCCAGCAGTCACGGACAGGGGAACACTGAAGCTTTCTTT. Translated: CASSHGQGNTEAFF.

J is TRBJ2-7 and V is TRBV7-3, with D possibly TRBD1 on 6 matching bases. The CDR3 loop spans 17 amino acids. Germline V lookup: CDR1 SGHTA, CDR2 FQGTGA. Between the trimmed V and J ends, which lost 11 bases and 0 bases, there was a span of 26 bases. Written as DNA, the CDR3 is TGTGCCCTATTCGACCGAGGGGACACGGTCCTCTCCTACGAGCAGTACTTC. Its protein product is CALFDRGDTVLSYEQYF.

The chain combines TRBV7-2 with TRBJ2-1; the match to TRBD2 covers 7 bases. CDR3 length equals 14 residues. Germline loops: CDR1 SGHTA, CDR2 FQGNSA. V trimming: 5 bases; J trimming: 4 bases; junction bases outside the gene matches: 5. The CDR3 protein is CASSPSRGYNEQFF. DNA of the CDR3: TGTGCCAGCAGCCCGTCGCGGGGGTACAATGAGCAGTTCTTC.

The V gene is TRBV6-5, the J gene TRBJ2-7; 7 bases map to TRBD1. Trimming at V came to 6 bases and at J to 3 bases, leaving 5 bases not matched to a gene. The CDR3 has 13 amino acids. Per the germline V gene, CDR1 is MNHEY and CDR2 is SVGAGI. The CDR3 DNA reads as TGTGCCAGCAGGAGGACAGGACTCTACGAGCAGTACTTC. Translation: CASRRTGLYEQYF.

This sequence joins TRBV4-3 and TRBJ1-2; tentatively, D is TRBD1 (5 bases). In germline, CDR1 is LGHNA, CDR2 YSLEER. There are 17 residues in the CDR3. Trimming stripped 1 base from V and 4 bases from J, with 19 bases between. The CDR3 sequence: CASSQGPRQGLIYGYTF. DNA for the CDR3: TGCGCCAGCAGCCAAGGACCTCGTCAGGGCCTAATCTATGGCTACACCTTC.

The V and J genes are TRBV19 and TRBJ1-2; 7 bases agree with TRBD1. The CDR3 covers 11 residues. Germline loops: CDR1 LNHDA, CDR2 SQIVND (reference sequence). The V gene end was trimmed by 10 bases and the J gene end by 4 bases; junction bases not matched to a gene: 3. CDR3: CATRDSYGYTF. CDR3 bases: TGTGCCACACGGGACAGCTATGGCTACACCTTC.

V gene TRBV5-4 combines with J gene TRBJ2-3; 9 positions agree with TRBD2. This CDR3 contains 18 residues. Trimming cost V 0 bases and J 2 bases; bases outside gene matches: 10. Germline-derived CDR1 and CDR2 are SGHNT and YYREEE (reference sequence). The CDR3, as DNA: TGTGCCAGCAGCTTGGTTGGTCGGCTAGCGGGAACCACAGATACGCAGTATTTT. This encodes CASSLVGRLAGTTDTQYF. The whole variable domain, filled in from reference TRBV5-4 and TRBJ2-3, reads ETGVTQSPTHLIKTRGQQVTLRCSSQSGHNTVSWYQQALGQGPQFIFQYYREEENGRGNFPPRFSGLQFPNYSSELNVNALELDDSALYLCASSLVGRLAGTTDTQYFGPGTRLTVL.

The genes are TRBV5-1 and TRBJ1-5; tentatively, D is TRBD1 (6 bases). V shed 4 bases and J shed 7 bases, with 15 bases lying between them. The germline CDR1 and CDR2 sequences are SGHRS and YFSETQ. The CDR3 has 14 amino acids. CDR3 in DNA: TGCGCCAGCAGCCCGGCAGGGGCTGTACAGCCCCAGCATTTT. Translated, it gives CASSPAGAVQPQHF.

This rearrangement joins TRBV28 to TRBJ1-5; 8 bases fit TRBD1. Germline V gives CDR1 MDHEN, CDR2 SYDVKM. After removal of 4 bases from V and 5 bases from J, the junction contained 1 base not matched to a gene. The CDR3 has 13 amino acids. The CDR3 DNA reads as TGTGCCAGCAGTTCACAGGGGGATCAGCCCCAGCATTTT. Protein: CASSSQGDQPQHF.